This T cell receptor beta chain came from a study of blood T cell repertoires in COVID-19. Study in general: COVID-19 samples collected from the United States, Italy and Spain covered acute and convalescent phases.

All enrollees were roughly 18 to 89 years old and from fewer than 25 US areas. Cohort 3 recovery required two negative PCRs, clearance, or symptom resolution. The table came from immunoSEQ multiplex PCR; TCRdb's copy has only in-frame clones and leaves some out. The sample lists some 240,000 clones, approximately 83% occurring once. Per the germline V gene, CDR1 is MNHEY and CDR2 is SVGEGT. Losses at the gene ends were 6 bases for V and 3 bases for J; bases not matched to a gene: 14. CDR3 size: 17 residues. Sequenced: PBMCs or T cells enriched from blood (not recorded which). The chain employs TRBV6-2 or TRBV6-3 and TRBJ2-7; 10 nucleotides line up with TRBD2. This receptor was identified in a man aged 50 to 59 who had recovered from COVID-19. The CDR3 loop is CASSLRASSGSSYEQYF. In DNA form, the CDR3 reads TGTGCCAGCAGCCTAAGGGCTTCTAGCGGGAGTAGCTACGAGCAGTACTTC.